The rows below give T cell receptor beta chains drawn from one sample of a study of control samples from healthy donors and cancer patients. Sequencing used immunoSEQ multiplex PCR; TCRdb keeps in-frame clones, though not all of them. The sample has about 120,000 clones; 89% are singletons. The sequenced material came from blood. These receptors were collected from a man over 45 in good health. The CDR3 runs from the conserved cysteine through the conserved F or W. D genes are given only for firm matches. The size entry is marked missing in some rows and otherwise reads once, few, many or a size class.

D	V	size	J	CDR3	DNA
NA	TRBV30	NA	TRBJ1-6	CACRTPSSYNSPLHF	TGTGCCTGTCGGACACCGAGCTCCTATAATTCACCCCTCCACTTT
NA	TRBV6-2/TRBV6-3	once	TRBJ1-3	CASSYSMGIAGNTIYF	TGTGCCAGCAGTTACTCGATGGGTATCGCTGGAAACACCATATATTTT
TRBD1	TRBV5-1	once	TRBJ2-2	CASSSRAGQDTGELFF	TGCGCCAGCAGCTCCCGTGCCGGACAGGACACCGGGGAGCTGTTTTTT
TRBD2	TRBV24-1	NA	TRBJ2-1	CATSPLPRTSGGAAYNEQFF	TGTGCCACCAGCCCCCTCCCCCGGACTAGCGGGGGGGCGGCCTACAATGAGCAGTTCTTC
TRBD1	TRBV27	NA	TRBJ1-6	CASRPGTGNSPLHF	TGTGCCAGCAGACCTGGGACAGGAAATTCACCCCTCCACTTT
NA	TRBV6-2/TRBV6-3	NA	TRBJ2-7	CASSYPLRTEKYEQYF	TGTGCCAGCAGTTACCCTCTAAGGACAGAGAAATACGAGCAGTACTTC
NA	TRBV4-2	NA	TRBJ1-5	CASSQEYTPLRAQHF	TGTGCCAGCAGCCAAGAATACACACCACTTCGGGCCCAGCATTTT
NA	TRBV6-5	NA	TRBJ1-1	CASSRLRNTEAFF	TGTGCCAGCAGTCGCCTCCGGAACACTGAAGCTTTCTTT
NA	TRBV16	NA	TRBJ2-3	CASNPQGSTDTQYF	TGTGCCAGCAACCCACAGGGTAGCACAGATACGCAGTATTTT
NA	TRBV11-2	NA	TRBJ1-1	CASSWRGYTEAFF	TGTGCCAGCAGCTGGAGGGGTTACACTGAAGCTTTCTTT
TRBD1	TRBV6-6	NA	TRBJ1-2	CASRGQGYTYGYTF	TGTGCCAGCAGGGGACAGGGTTATACCTATGGCTACACCTTC
NA	TRBV6-6	NA	TRBJ1-3	CASSYSTGSANTIYF	TGTGCCAGCAGTTACTCGACCGGGAGCGCCAACACCATATATTTT
NA	TRBV3-1/TRBV3-2	NA	TRBJ1-4	CASNLRGGPHPNEKLFF	TGTGCCAGCAATCTCAGAGGCGGCCCGCACCCTAATGAAAAACTGTTTTTT
TRBD1	TRBV18	NA	TRBJ1-1	CASSPGQGGGMVAFF	TGTGCCAGTTCACCCGGACAGGGGGGTGGAATGGTAGCTTTCTTT
NA	TRBV6-5	NA	TRBJ1-1	CASSYSWGALEAFF	TGTGCCAGCAGTTACTCGTGGGGGGCCCTTGAAGCTTTCTTT
NA	TRBV9	NA	TRBJ1-1	CASSVRQNTEAFF	TGTGCCAGCAGCGTAAGACAGAACACTGAAGCTTTCTTT
NA	TRBV7-8	NA	TRBJ1-4	CASSLQQPNEKLFF	TGTGCCAGCAGCTTACAACAACCTAATGAAAAACTGTTTTTT
NA	TRBV5-1	NA	TRBJ2-7	CASSLSDFYEQYF	TGCGCCAGCAGCTTGAGCGATTTCTACGAGCAGTACTTC
NA	TRBV25-1	NA	TRBJ1-1	CASSSLGSMNTEAFF	TGTGCCAGCAGCTCTCTAGGGAGTATGAACACTGAAGCTTTCTTT
TRBD2	TRBV19	NA	TRBJ2-1	CASRFYSGGAGNEQFF	TGTGCCAGTAGATTCTATAGCGGGGGGGCCGGGAATGAGCAGTTCTTC
TRBD2	TRBV24-1	once	TRBJ2-3	CATSDPTSGGAGDTQYF	TGTGCCACCAGTGACCCGACTAGCGGGGGGGCTGGGGATACGCAGTATTTT
TRBD1	TRBV27	once	TRBJ1-1	CASGTGTEAFF	TGTGCCAGCGGGACAGGGACTGAAGCTTTCTTT
NA	TRBV2	NA	TRBJ1-2	CASRAGSEMNYGYTF	TGTGCCAGCAGGGCCGGGTCCGAGATGAACTATGGCTACACCTTC
NA	TRBV18	NA	TRBJ1-2	CASSPLDGAYGYTF	TGTGCCAGCTCACCCCTGGACGGGGCATATGGCTACACCTTC
TRBD1	TRBV5-6	NA	TRBJ2-7	CASSRGQGWAYEQYF	TGTGCCAGCAGCCGGGGACAGGGTTGGGCCTACGAGCAGTACTTC
NA	TRBV29-1	NA	TRBJ1-2	CSVEGGYGYTF	TGCAGCGTTGAGGGGGGGTACGGCTACACCTTC
TRBD2	TRBV7-2	NA	TRBJ2-5	CASSLGASGGLQETQYF	TGTGCCAGCAGCTTAGGCGCTAGCGGGGGACTCCAAGAGACCCAGTACTTC
NA	TRBV3-1/TRBV3-2	NA	TRBJ1-1	CASSQDLGGQGTEAFF	TGTGCCAGCAGCCAAGATCTAGGAGGGCAGGGGACTGAAGCTTTCTTT
NA	TRBV6-5	NA	TRBJ2-7	CASSYLGLAAYEQYF	TGTGCCAGCAGCTACCTGGGACTCGCCGCCTACGAGCAGTACTTC
TRBD2	TRBV6-4	once	TRBJ2-3	CASSPLGGSGDTQYF	TGTGCCAGCAGTCCACTGGGGGGGTCGGGAGATACGCAGTATTTT
NA	TRBV5-6	NA	TRBJ1-1	CASSLGPGSTEAFF	TGTGCCAGCAGCTTGGGTCCGGGGTCCACTGAAGCTTTCTTT
NA	TRBV13	NA	TRBJ2-4	CASSLDITRPNPLKNIQYF	TGTGCCAGCAGCTTAGACATCACGCGACCCAACCCCCTTAAAAACATTCAGTACTTC
TRBD2	TRBV16	NA	TRBJ2-7	CASSPGGRSEQYF	TGTGCCAGCAGCCCCGGGGGGAGGTCCGAGCAGTACTTC
TRBD1	TRBV4-3	NA	TRBJ2-5	CASSQASGGYVTGKGETQYF	TGCGCCAGCAGCCAAGCGTCTGGAGGCTATGTGACAGGGAAGGGTGAGACCCAGTACTTC
TRBD1	TRBV6-5	NA	TRBJ2-7	CASSYSTGTGNEQYF	TGTGCCAGCAGTTACTCGACCGGGACAGGGAACGAGCAGTACTTC
NA	TRBV6-6	NA	TRBJ2-2	CASSQGGPGTGELFF	TGTGCCAGCAGTCAGGGGGGGCCTGGCACCGGGGAGCTGTTTTTT
TRBD1	TRBV19	NA	TRBJ1-5	CASSIWVPGGGNQPQHF	TGTGCCAGTAGTATATGGGTCCCAGGGGGAGGCAATCAGCCCCAGCATTTT
NA	TRBV7-2	NA	TRBJ1-2	CASSSKPNYGYTF	TGTGCCAGCAGCTCGAAACCTAACTATGGCTACACCTTC
TRBD2	TRBV19	NA	TRBJ2-1	CASSPRGGLNNEQFF	TGTGCCAGTAGTCCCCGGGGGGGCCTCAACAATGAGCAGTTCTTC
TRBD1	TRBV27	NA	TRBJ1-1	CASSLSLTGITEAFF	TGTGCCAGCAGTTTATCCCTGACAGGGATCACTGAAGCTTTCTTT
NA	TRBV2	NA	TRBJ2-7	CASSPGTNSYEQYF	TGTGCCAGCAGTCCCGGGACAAATTCCTACGAGCAGTACTTC
TRBD2	TRBV4-3	NA	TRBJ2-2	CASSQESLAGMNTGELFF	TGCGCCAGCAGCCAAGAGTCGCTAGCGGGGATGAACACCGGGGAGCTGTTTTTT
NA	TRBV10-3	NA	TRBJ2-3	CATRPAEDTQYF	TGTGCCACCCGCCCGGCGGAAGATACGCAGTATTTT
NA	TRBV12-3/TRBV12-4	NA	TRBJ1-1	CASSLVRNTEAFF	TGTGCCAGCAGTTTGGTGCGGAACACTGAAGCTTTCTTT